The clone carrying this T cell receptor beta chain was counted a few times. Original data processing: Cell counts per sample came from amplifying reference gene primers. Sequencing was performed with immunoSEQ multiplex PCR; in TCRdb, only in-frame clones are kept and a portion is missing. From that table come the V and J calls and clone size; the DNA was used to work out D and trimming. The table records tens of thousands of clones, about 84% of them present only once. V lost 0 bases and J lost 0, with 11 bases in between. This CDR3 spans 17 amino acids. The data belong to a study of blood T cell repertoires in COVID-19. Study summary: The United States, Italy and Spain supplied acute and convalescent COVID-19 samples. The analysed material was cDNA or gDNA that came from T cells, B-cell-depleted T cells, or PBMCs.

The sample was peripheral blood. The chain is built from TRBV23-1 and TRBJ1-4; D is unresolved. TRBV23-1 is assigned to the ORF class and has an uncertain function. This receptor was obtained from a man between 60 and 75 years old with acute or convalescent COVID-19. CDR3 DNA: TGCGCCAGCAGTCAATCACGGGGTCCCCCAACTAATGAAAAACTGTTTTTT. It is translated as CASSQSRGPPTNEKLFF.